This T cell receptor (beta chain) came from a study of blood T cell repertoires in COVID-19. This table comes from immunoSEQ multiplex PCR, and its TCRdb copy is limited to in-frame clones, with some not included. The table records approximately 190,000 clones, about 86% of them present only once. The receptor's source is a woman aged 35 to 49 in a cohort exposed to, infected with or recovered from COVID-19 (not recorded which). Material: PBMCs or T cells enriched from blood (not recorded which).

The CDR3 coding sequence is TGCGCCAGCAGCCCGTCCCCGGGATCCCCTAACTATGGCTACACCTTC. It encodes CASSPSPGSPNYGYTF. The genes are TRBV4-1 and TRBJ1-2; no firm D call. The CDR3 consists of 16 residues. Germline CDR1 is MGHRA and CDR2 is YSYEKL. Trimming took off 4 bases at V and 0 bases at J, with 15 bases between the two ends.